This TCR beta chain appears in the sequencing data of a study of T-cell memory formation after mild COVID-19. The CDR3 has 16 residues. Trimming took 1 base from V and 8 from J, leaving 21 bases between them. Germline loops: CDR1 SGHNT, CDR2 YYREEE (reference sequence). TCRdb ran MiXCR on the 5' RACE reads and lists one entry per CDR3 protein. The repertoire holds fewer than 250,000 distinct CDR3 sequences, with 15% to 17% as singletons. This rearrangement joins TRBV5-4 to TRBJ1-2; tentatively, D is TRBD1 (5 bases). This receptor was identified in an adult woman who had mild COVID-19 (a few samples of this study predate the infection). Cell type and time point are not known. The sample comprised PBMCs or a T cell subset sorted from them (not recorded which). The chain's CDR3 is CASSLSEGHFGRGYTF. The CDR3 coding sequence is TGTGCCAGCAGCTTGTCTGAGGGGCACTTTGGTCGAGGCTACACCTTC.